This entry concerns a single TCR beta chain. Its antigen remains unknown. Each CDR3 protein gets one entry after TCRdb re-called the reads with MiXCR. The sample carries approximately 910,000 distinct CDR3 sequences, less than 40% recorded once. The sample comes from a study of T cell repertoires in cytomegalovirus infection. Study in general: Both a matching HLA type and CMV infection were indicated by public TCR beta signatures.

Findings and caveats of the study: Identification of carriers of CMV plus the relevant HLA was performed using cumulative public TCR beta family frequency.

Germline values: CDR1 SGHNT, CDR2 YYREEE (reference sequence). Trimming shortened V by 5 bases and J by 5 bases, and 10 bases separated the two germline ends. The CDR3 is made up of 12 amino acids. Sequences were derived from cultured CD8+ T cells from PBMCs, sampled from culture after CMV antigen stimulation. This chain links TRBV5-4 with TRBJ2-5; TRBD2 is a possible D gene (5 bases). This clonotype originated in a human donor in good health (CMV status not recorded). Some clones in this sample may be carry-over from other donors' samples. CDR3 coding DNA: TGTGCCAGCAGGCTCGGGGATGAGACCCAGTACTTC. Residues: CASRLGDETQYF.